Below are 11 T cell receptor beta chains sequenced from a single sample in a study of cytotoxic CD8 clonotypes in ibrutinib-treated CLL. Clones were sequenced by immunoSEQ multiplex PCR, and TCRdb holds only the in-frame ones, with some missing. The sample holds some 15,000 clones; approximately 60% are singletons and the top ten take 10% to 15%. Sequencing was performed on PBMCs, taken before ibrutinib treatment. The receptors were gathered from a human donor with chronic lymphocytic leukemia.

This clone came up a few times. The chain joins TRBV11-2 to TRBJ2-2; TRBD1 agrees at 7 bases. The CDR3 loop spans 17 amino acids. The germline V gene encodes CDR1 SGHAT and CDR2 FQNNGV. Trimming took 5 bases from V and 5 from J; bases not matched to a gene: 14. The CDR3 DNA is TGTGCCAGCAGCCTTCTGGCTGGGGGACAGACGACCGGGGAGCTGTTTTTT. Translating it yields CASSLLAGGQTTGELFF. The entire variable domain, with the rest obtained from reference TRBV11-2 and TRBJ2-2, is as follows: EAGVAQSPRYKIIEKRQSVAFWCNPISGHATLYWYQQILGQGPKLLIQFQNNGVVDDSQLPKDRFSAERLKGVDSTLKIQPAKLEDSAVYLCASSLLAGGQTTGELFFGEGSRLTVL.

This sequence joins TRBV29-1 and TRBJ2-1, with D perhaps matching TRBD2 (6 bases). V was trimmed by 7 bases and J by 6 bases, leaving 10 bases between them. The CDR3 is made up of 11 amino acids. Germline CDR1 and CDR2: SQVTM and ANQGSEA. The CDR3 sequence: CSDRTTNEQFF. DNA for the CDR3: TGCAGCGATAGGACTACCAATGAGCAGTTCTTC.

The chain has TRBV7-9 and TRBJ2-3; 8 bases are a match to TRBD1. V lost 5 bases, J lost 4 bases, and 8 bases stayed unmatched. This CDR3 has 15 residues. Germline assignment: CDR1 SEHNR and CDR2 FQNEAQ (reference sequence). Here the CDR3 reads CASSGWAGGADTQYF. In DNA form, the CDR3 reads TGTGCCAGCAGCGGGTGGGCAGGGGGCGCAGATACGCAGTATTTT.

V is TRBV6-1 and J is TRBJ2-1, with a tentative D call TRBD2 (6 bases). The CDR3 is 14 residues long. The germline CDR1 and CDR2 sequences are MNHNS and SASEGT. Trimming removed 8 bases at V and 7 bases at J, with 18 bases between. CDR3 sequence (DNA): TGTGCCAGCGGCCTTGGCGGGGTGGTGAATGAGCAGTTCTTC. This sequence encodes CASGLGGVVNEQFF.

V usage is TRBV5-1 and J usage is TRBJ2-1; 10 bases agree with TRBD2. Germline CDR1 is SGHRS and CDR2 is YFSETQ. V shed 0 bases, J shed 8 bases, and the junction held 11 bases outside the gene matches. The CDR3 loop spans 17 amino acids. DNA for the CDR3: TGCGCCAGCAGCTTGGCCTCGGTAGCGGGGGGATTGGATGAGCAGTTCTTC. Residues: CASSLASVAGGLDEQFF.

The chain employs TRBV27 and TRBJ1-4; D is uncertain. The germline V gene has CDR1 MNHEY and CDR2 SMNVEV (reference sequence). The CDR3 sequence is 15 residues long. Trimming took off 4 bases at V and 3 bases at J, with 12 bases between the two ends. The CDR3 loop is CASSSFGLPNEKLFF. For the CDR3, the DNA is TGTGCCAGCAGTTCTTTTGGACTACCTAATGAAAAACTGTTTTTT.

This clone was recorded a few times. This chain uses TRBV7-9 with TRBJ2-1; perhaps TRBD1 as D (7 bases). The CDR3 runs to 14 residues. Germline CDR1 SEHNR, CDR2 FQNEAQ (reference sequence). V lost 5 bases, J lost 4 bases, and 12 bases lay in between. The CDR3 region is CASSQGGHYNEQFF. The DNA for the CDR3 is TGTGCCAGCAGCCAGGGGGGACATTACAATGAGCAGTTCTTC. Variable domain in full (rest from reference TRBV7-9 and TRBJ2-1): DTGVSQNPRHKITKRGQNVTFRCDPISEHNRLYWYRQTLGQGPEFLTYFQNEAQLEKSRLLSDRFSAERPKGSFSTLEIQRTEQGDSAMYLCASSQGGHYNEQFFGPGTRLTVL.

V gene TRBV5-4 combines with J gene TRBJ2-3; D gene uncertain. Deletions cut 0 bases from V and 2 bases from J, with 10 bases between. This CDR3 is 15 amino acids long. Germline V gene data show CDR1 as SGHNT and CDR2 as YYREEE (reference sequence). The CDR3 nucleotides read TGTGCCAGCAGCTTGGCGGCACCCACCACAGATACGCAGTATTTT. Translation gives CASSLAAPTTDTQYF.

The genes are TRBV10-3 and TRBJ2-7, with 9 nucleotides matching TRBD2. The V gene end was trimmed by 7 bases and the J gene end by 4 bases; junction bases not matched to a gene: 5. Germline-derived CDR1 and CDR2 are ENHRY and SYGVKD. CDR3 length equals 13 residues. The CDR3, as DNA: TGTGCCATCAATAGCGGGAGTTCTTACGAGCAGTACTTC. It encodes CAINSGSSYEQYF.

The rearrangement links TRBV5-6 to TRBJ2-3, with TRBD2 matching over 9 bases. CDR1 is SGHDT, CDR2 YYEEEE, per germline. V gave up 4 bases and J gave up 6 bases; unmatched junction bases: 3. The CDR3 spans 13 residues. CDR3 in DNA: TGTGCCAGCAGCCCCGCGGGGGGGGATACGCAGTATTTT. This codes for CASSPAGGDTQYF.

V and J are TRBV5-4 and TRBJ1-2; tentatively, D is TRBD1 (5 bases). CDR3 length equals 15 residues. The V end was cut by 0 bases, the J end by 5 bases, with 14 bases between. Germline V gives CDR1 SGHNT, CDR2 YYREEE (reference sequence). DNA of the CDR3: TGTGCCAGCAGCTTGGCCGGAGGGGATCTTTATGGCTACACCTTC. This translates into CASSLAGGDLYGYTF.